These T cell receptor beta chains were read from a single sample in a study of shared T cell receptors in the human thymus. Sequenced by immunoSEQ multiplex PCR; TCRdb stores in-frame clones only, minus some. The data hold roughly 550,000 clones, with roughly 74% observed a single time. These data also formed part of another study, on human thymus T cells.

The sequencing sample was made of thymocytes. These receptors were collected from a boy less than two years old with a congenital heart defect. Both conserved end residues are trimmed from each CDR3. Fields, in order: J gene, V gene, CDR3 protein.

TRBJ2-7	TRBV4-2	ASSQGGAGQMGEQY
TRBJ2-1	TRBV5-6	ASSLVRESVNEQF
TRBJ1-3	TRBV27	ASSPLGQPHGIY
TRBJ2-1	TRBV4-1	ASSLLGAPRL
TRBJ1-5	TRBV4-2	ASSQVWKDRVYSNQPQH
TRBJ2-3	TRBV27	ASSLRTSGTDTQY
TRBJ2-3	TRBV5-1	ASSLSASGTDTQY
TRBJ1-2	TRBV10-3	AISEMEEEPRGYGYT
TRBJ1-3	TRBV10-1	ASGTQGAGNTIY
TRBJ2-1	TRBV7-2	ASSELNEQF
TRBJ2-7	TRBV28	ASRTSGSYEQY
TRBJ1-4	TRBV7-9	ASSLRTVENEKLF
TRBJ2-7	TRBV7-9	ASSFPEGGRGLTYEQY
TRBJ2-7	TRBV4-3	ASSQEKAQGISYEQY
TRBJ1-4	TRBV29-1	SVAGFVNEKLF
TRBJ1-2	TRBV12-5	ASGLRQDGPNGYT
TRBJ1-1	TRBV11-2	ASSPPMNTEAF